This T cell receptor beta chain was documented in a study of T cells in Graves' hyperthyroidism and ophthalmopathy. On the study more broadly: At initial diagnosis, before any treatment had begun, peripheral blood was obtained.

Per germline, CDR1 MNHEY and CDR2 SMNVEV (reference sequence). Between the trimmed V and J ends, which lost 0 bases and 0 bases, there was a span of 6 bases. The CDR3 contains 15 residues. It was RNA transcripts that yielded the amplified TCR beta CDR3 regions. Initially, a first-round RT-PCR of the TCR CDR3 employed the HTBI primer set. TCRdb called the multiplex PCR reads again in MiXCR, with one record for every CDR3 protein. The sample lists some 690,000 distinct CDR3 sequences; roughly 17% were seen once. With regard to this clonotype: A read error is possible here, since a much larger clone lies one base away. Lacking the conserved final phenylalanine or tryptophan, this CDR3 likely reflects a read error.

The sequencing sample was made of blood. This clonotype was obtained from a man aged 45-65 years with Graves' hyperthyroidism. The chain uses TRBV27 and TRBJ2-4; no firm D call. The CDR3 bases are TGTGCCAGCAGTTTATCGGTCCTAGCCAAAAACATTCAGTACTGC. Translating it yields CASSLSVLAKNIQYC.